The next 29 T cell receptor beta chains were all read from a single sample in a study of cytomegalovirus exposure and HLA in healthy donors. TCRdb keeps only in-frame clones here, not all; method: immunoSEQ multiplex PCR. The sample lists fewer than 250,000 clones; over 80% were seen once. Sequencing used PBMCs. These receptors came from a woman aged 25 to 45 in good health and CMV-seropositive.

The chain recombines TRBV6-1 with TRBJ1-2; tentative D call: TRBD1 (5 bases). V lost 6 bases to trimming and J lost 4 bases, with 15 bases between them. The CDR3 covers 14 residues. The germline V gene has CDR1 MNHNS and CDR2 SASEGT. The CDR3 DNA sequence: TGTGCCAGCAGCCTCAGGGACCGCCTCTATGGCTACACCTTC. It translates to CASSLRDRLYGYTF.

CDR3: CASSPTVSFQGNEQYF. The CDR3 DNA reads TGCGCCAGCAGCCCGACCGTTAGTTTTCAGGGCAACGAGCAGTACTTC. The chain is built from TRBV4-1 and TRBJ2-7; D possibly corresponds to TRBD1 (5 bases). V lost 4 bases, J lost 5 bases, and 21 bases lay in between. The germline gives CDR1 MGHRA, CDR2 YSYEKL. The CDR3 contains 16 residues.

In nucleotides, the CDR3 is TGTGCCAGCAGCTTGGTAGTTACAGGGGGAGTGGGCACTGAAGCTTTCTTT. Protein sequence: CASSLVVTGGVGTEAFF. V gene TRBV5-7 combines with J gene TRBJ1-1, with TRBD1 matching 8 bases. TRBV5-7 is classed as an ORF, of uncertain function. This CDR3 contains 17 residues. The V gene end was trimmed by 0 bases and the J gene end by 4 bases; junction bases not matched to a gene: 11.

The rearrangement uses TRBV9 and TRBJ2-1; TRBD2 agrees at 7 bases. V lost 3 bases and J lost 3; bases outside the gene matches: 6. CDR1 SGDLS and CDR2 YYNGEE come from the germline V gene. The CDR3 totals 15 residues. The CDR3 spells CASSESGKVYNEQFF. The CDR3 nucleotides read TGTGCCAGCAGCGAGAGCGGGAAGGTCTACAATGAGCAGTTCTTC. Based on the CDR3 plus reference TRBV9 and TRBJ2-1, the full variable domain is DSGVTQTPKHLITATGQRVTLRCSPRSGDLSVYWYQQSLDQGLQFLIQYYNGEERAKGNILERFSAQQFPDLHSELNLSSLELGDSALYFCASSESGKVYNEQFFGPGTRLTVL.

V and J are TRBV7-9 and TRBJ1-3; the D gene is possibly TRBD1 (5 bases). V lost 1 base and J lost 10, with 8 bases in between. The germline gives CDR1 SEHNR, CDR2 FQNEAQ (reference sequence). The CDR3 contains 12 residues. The CDR3 DNA reads as TGTGCCAGCAGCTTAGTAAGGGGAACCATATATTTT. Protein: CASSLVRGTIYF.

The V and J genes are TRBV5-1 and TRBJ2-1; TRBD1 or TRBD2 may be the D gene (6 bases each). This CDR3 is 17 amino acids long. The V gene's germline CDR1 is SGHRS and CDR2 YFSETQ. Trimming left V 6 bases short and J 4 bases short, with 23 bases between. CDR3 amino acids: CASKGGGHQDSYNEQFF. In nucleotides, the CDR3 is TGCGCCAGCAAGGGGGGAGGTCACCAAGACTCATACAATGAGCAGTTCTTC.

The chain uses TRBV9 and TRBJ1-5, with D possibly matching TRBD1 (6 bases). The CDR3 length is 15 residues. The V gene lost 0 bases and the J gene lost 4 bases, with 11 bases spanning the gap. From germline, CDR1 is SGDLS and CDR2 YYNGEE. This chain's CDR3 is CASSVGGGPNQPQHF. The CDR3 coding sequence is TGTGCCAGCAGCGTAGGCGGGGGCCCAAATCAGCCCCAGCATTTT.

The chain employs TRBV10-3 and TRBJ1-1; 7 bases are shared with TRBD1. Germline trimming cut 10 bases from V and 7 bases from J; bases unmatched to any gene: 6. This CDR3 has 11 residues. Per the germline V gene, CDR1 is ENHRY and CDR2 is SYGVKD. The DNA for the CDR3 is TGTGCCACCAGGGGGGAAGGTGAAGCTTTCTTT. This gives the protein CATRGEGEAFF.

This clone was counted between two and nine times. The chain joins TRBV7-2 to TRBJ1-2; unclear D gene. The CDR3 covers 14 residues. With 3 bases removed from V and 4 bases from J, the gap between germline ends came to 12 bases. Germline CDR1 reads SGHTA; CDR2 reads FQGNSA. The CDR3 region has the DNA TGTGCCAGCAGCTTCTTAGGGTTCAGCTATGGCTACACCTTC. Encoded protein: CASSFLGFSYGYTF.

The V gene is TRBV9, the J gene TRBJ1-1, with D perhaps matching TRBD1 (5 bases). This CDR3 has 13 residues. V was pared by 2 bases and J by 6 bases, with 11 bases between. CDR1 and CDR2 (germline): SGDLS, YYNGEE. CDR3 in DNA: TGTGCCAGCAGCGTTCGGGACTGGTCTGAAGCTTTCTTT. Encoded protein: CASSVRDWSEAFF.

The J gene is TRBJ2-7, the V gene TRBV5-1; 13 bases map to TRBD2. CDR3 size: 14 residues. Per germline, CDR1 SGHRS and CDR2 YFSETQ. With V trimmed by 5 bases and J by 6 bases, 5 bases remained unmatched. In nucleotides, the CDR3 is TGCGCCAGCAGTTCCGGGACTAGCGGGACCGAGCAGTACTTC. Translating it yields CASSSGTSGTEQYF.

This clone was found a few times. V usage is TRBV11-2 and J usage is TRBJ2-1, with D possibly called TRBD1 or TRBD2 (6 bases each). Germline V lookup: CDR1 SGHAT, CDR2 FQNNGV. The V and J ends lost 4 bases and 8 bases respectively, with 18 bases between them. The CDR3 covers 15 residues. This CDR3 reads CASSYYSTGGDEQFF. DNA for the CDR3: TGTGCCAGCAGCTATTACTCGACCGGGGGCGATGAGCAGTTCTTC.

The rearrangement uses TRBV7-9 and TRBJ2-5; 7 nucleotides match TRBD1. The ends lost 3 bases at V and 5 bases at J; junction bases unmatched: 12. The CDR3 totals 16 residues. The V gene's germline CDR1 is SEHNR and CDR2 FQNEAQ (reference sequence). CDR3 amino acids: CASSFDRKGGWETQYF. The DNA for the CDR3 is TGTGCCAGCAGCTTTGACCGAAAAGGGGGCTGGGAGACCCAGTACTTC. The entire variable domain, with the rest obtained from reference TRBV7-9 and TRBJ2-5, is as follows: DTGVSQNPRHKITKRGQNVTFRCDPISEHNRLYWYRQTLGQGPEFLTYFQNEAQLEKSRLLSDRFSAERPKGSFSTLEIQRTEQGDSAMYLCASSFDRKGGWETQYFGPGTRLLVL.

Remarks on this clone: At the DNA level, this CDR3 is encoded by other sequences in the same sample as well. This chain connects TRBV2 to TRBJ2-1, with 7 bases aligning to TRBD2. V was clipped by 2 bases and J by 3 bases; unmatched bases: 1. The CDR3 runs to 14 residues. CDR1 and CDR2 from the germline V gene are SNHLY and FYNNEI. CDR3 residues: CASSELAGYNEQFF. The CDR3, as DNA: TGTGCCAGCAGTGAATTAGCGGGCTACAATGAGCAGTTCTTC.

The sample holds one count of this clone. The chain employs TRBV6-5 and TRBJ1-1; D is unresolved. Germline CDR1 MNHEY, CDR2 SVGAGI. This CDR3 comprises 14 residues. Trimming cost V 6 bases and J 3 bases, with 14 bases left between them. In DNA, the CDR3 is TGTGCCAGCAGACCTAGGGAAGCGGACACTGAAGCTTTCTTT. This encodes CASRPREADTEAFF.

This clone was observed a handful of times. The chain links TRBV28 to TRBJ2-5; weak D call: TRBD2 (5 bases). V was pared by 5 bases and J by 4 bases, with 11 bases between. The CDR3 length is 13 residues. Per germline, CDR1 MDHEN and CDR2 SYDVKM. The CDR3 spells CASSVDGGETQYF. The CDR3 DNA reads as TGTGCCAGCAGTGTTGACGGAGGAGAGACCCAGTACTTC.

This rearrangement joins TRBV4-2 to TRBJ2-1; TRBD2 might be the D (6 bases). Between the trimmed V and J ends, which lost 2 bases and 4 bases, there was a span of 12 bases. Per germline, CDR1 LGHNA and CDR2 YNFKEQ. The CDR3 totals 15 residues. DNA of the CDR3: TGTGCCAGCAGCCAATTAGGGACTTCTTACAATGAGCAGTTCTTC. Protein sequence: CASSQLGTSYNEQFF.

This clone has only one observation. This chain uses TRBV2 with TRBJ2-5, with 10 bases fitting TRBD2. The CDR3 loop spans 15 amino acids. J lost 2 bases, V lost 7 bases, and 7 bases had no gene match. Per germline, CDR1 SNHLY and CDR2 FYNNEI. The CDR3: CASNVLAGRQETQYF. The CDR3 DNA is TGTGCCAGCAACGTACTAGCGGGACGTCAAGAGACCCAGTACTTC.

The rearrangement uses TRBV5-1 and TRBJ2-7, with D unresolved. Deletions cut 5 bases from V and 2 bases from J, with 11 bases between. The CDR3 sequence is 13 residues long. The germline V gene encodes CDR1 SGHRS and CDR2 YFSETQ. The CDR3 nucleotides read TGCGCCAGCAGTTGGACGGTGACCTACGAGCAGTACTTC. Translation: CASSWTVTYEQYF.

This chain joins TRBV27 and TRBJ2-1, with 11 positions matching TRBD2. The CDR3 has 17 residues. Losses at the gene ends were 1 base for V and 4 bases for J; bases not matched to a gene: 6. Germline CDR1 MNHEY, CDR2 SMNVEV (reference sequence). For the CDR3, the DNA is TGTGCCAGCAGTTTATATTTCGGGACTAGCGGTTACAATGAGCAGTTCTTC. As protein: CASSLYFGTSGYNEQFF.

The sample holds a few counts of this clone. This chain joins TRBV2 and TRBJ2-7; no definite D call. The CDR3 covers 11 residues. Deletions cut 5 bases from V and 6 bases from J, with 8 bases between. Germline V gene sequence: CDR1 SNHLY, CDR2 FYNNEI. This CDR3 reads CASSIRREQYF. CDR3 coding DNA: TGTGCCAGCAGTATTCGTCGCGAGCAGTACTTC.

V gene TRBV28 combines with J gene TRBJ2-7, with D unresolved. CDR1 and CDR2 (germline): MDHEN, SYDVKM. CDR3 length equals 14 residues. The V end was cut by 2 bases, the J end by 2 bases, with 10 bases between. CDR3 DNA: TGTGCCAGCAGTTTAGCGAGTATAACCTACGAGCAGTACTTC. It specifies CASSLASITYEQYF.

The rearrangement joins TRBV5-1 to TRBJ2-5; 10 nucleotides agree with TRBD2. The CDR3 consists of 15 residues. V trimming: 5 bases; J trimming: 5 bases; junction bases outside the gene matches: 9. Germline assignment: CDR1 SGHRS and CDR2 YFSETQ. CDR3: CASSPAGGPLETQYF. In DNA, the CDR3 is TGCGCCAGCAGTCCAGCGGGAGGGCCTCTGGAGACCCAGTACTTC.

The CDR3 is CASSANRAGPYEQYF. CDR3 DNA sequence: TGTGCCAGCAGCGCCAACAGGGCAGGGCCCTACGAGCAGTACTTC. The genes are TRBV7-9 and TRBJ2-7; a possible D gene is TRBD1 (6 bases). Germline CDR1 and CDR2: SEHNR and FQNEAQ (reference sequence). V was cut by 5 bases and J by 2 bases, with 16 bases left in between. CDR3 length: 15 residues.

The gene calls are TRBV5-1 and TRBJ1-1; the match to TRBD1 covers 7 bases. Germline CDR1 reads SGHRS; CDR2 reads YFSETQ. This CDR3 is 14 amino acids long. V gave up 4 bases and J gave up 4 bases; unmatched junction bases: 7. DNA for the CDR3: TGCGCCAGCAGCGCCCAGGGGGGAGGCACTGAAGCTTTCTTT. Protein: CASSAQGGGTEAFF.

The rearrangement joins TRBV13 to TRBJ2-5; 10 bases are shared with TRBD1. Germline CDR1 is PRHDT and CDR2 is FYEKMQ (reference sequence). This CDR3 has 15 residues. The ends lost 0 bases at V and 5 bases at J; junction bases unmatched: 3. In DNA form, the CDR3 reads TGTGCCAGCAGCTTAGGCGGGACAGGGGTCGAGACCCAGTACTTC. Its translation: CASSLGGTGVETQYF.

The chain employs TRBV7-9 and TRBJ2-2; 10 positions match TRBD1. Trimming took 4 bases from V and 1 from J; bases not matched to a gene: 3. This CDR3 is built from 16 residues. Germline V gene data show CDR1 as SEHNR and CDR2 as FQNEAQ (reference sequence). This chain's CDR3 is CASSSRDRGNTGELFF. CDR3 DNA: TGTGCCAGCAGCTCGAGGGACAGGGGGAACACCGGGGAGCTGTTTTTT. The whole variable domain, remainder taken from reference TRBV7-9 and TRBJ2-2, is DTGVSQNPRHKITKRGQNVTFRCDPISEHNRLYWYRQTLGQGPEFLTYFQNEAQLEKSRLLSDRFSAERPKGSFSTLEIQRTEQGDSAMYLCASSSRDRGNTGELFFGEGSRLTVL.

The table lists this clone with a count of one. This chain uses TRBV9 with TRBJ1-5, with D unresolved. CDR1 is SGDLS, CDR2 YYNGEE, per germline. The V end lost 4 bases, the J end lost 2 bases, and 10 bases lay between the germline ends. CDR3 length: 14 residues. CDR3 protein: CASSKGPGNQPQHF. The DNA of the CDR3 is TGTGCCAGCAGCAAGGGTCCCGGCAATCAGCCCCAGCATTTT.

Only a few counts were recorded for this clone. The chain links TRBV5-1 to TRBJ2-5; 13 positions match TRBD2. Trimming removed 0 bases from V and 1 base from J; junction bases left unmatched: 6. This CDR3 is 18 amino acids long. CDR1 is SGHRS, CDR2 YFSETQ, per germline. CDR3 region: CASSLAPGLAGFQETQYF. DNA of the CDR3: TGCGCCAGCAGCTTGGCCCCGGGACTAGCGGGATTCCAAGAGACCCAGTACTTC.